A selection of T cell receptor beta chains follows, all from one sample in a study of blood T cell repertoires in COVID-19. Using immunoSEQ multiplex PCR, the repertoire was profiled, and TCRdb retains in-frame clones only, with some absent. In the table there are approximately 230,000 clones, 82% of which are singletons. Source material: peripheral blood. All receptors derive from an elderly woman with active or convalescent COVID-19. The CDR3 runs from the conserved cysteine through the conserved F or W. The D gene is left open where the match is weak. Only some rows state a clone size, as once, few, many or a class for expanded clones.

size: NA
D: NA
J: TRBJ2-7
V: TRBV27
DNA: TGTGCCAGCAGTTTGAGCGTTTCGAGCTCCTACGAGCAGTACTTC
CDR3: CASSLSVSSSYEQYF

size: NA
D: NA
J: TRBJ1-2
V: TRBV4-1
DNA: TGCGCCAGCAGCCAAGATCAGGAAGCTAACTATGGCTACACCTTC
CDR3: CASSQDQEANYGYTF

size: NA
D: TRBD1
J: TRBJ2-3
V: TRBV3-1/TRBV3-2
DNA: TGTGCCAGCAGAGGGGGCGTCACATACACAGATACGCAGTATTTT
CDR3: CASRGGVTYTDTQYF

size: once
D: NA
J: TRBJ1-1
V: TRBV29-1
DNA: TGCAGCGCCGGGGCGGGGTACACTGAAGCTTTCTTT
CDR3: CSAGAGYTEAFF

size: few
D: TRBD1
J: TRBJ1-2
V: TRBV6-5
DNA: TGTGCCTCAAGGGGGCCGGGACAGAACTATGGCTACACCTTC
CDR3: CASRGPGQNYGYTF

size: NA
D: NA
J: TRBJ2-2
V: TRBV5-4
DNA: TGTGCCAGCAGCTTGGGTTCGCGGGACACCGGGGAGCTGTTTTTT
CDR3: CASSLGSRDTGELFF

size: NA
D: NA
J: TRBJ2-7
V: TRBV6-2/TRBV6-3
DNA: TGTGCCAGCAGTGACCCGGGGGTAGGCGAGCAGTACTTC
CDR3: CASSDPGVGEQYF

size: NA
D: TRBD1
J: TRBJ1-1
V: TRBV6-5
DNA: TGTGCCAGCTCGGACAGGGGCGGGACTGAAGCTTTCTTT
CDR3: CASSDRGGTEAFF

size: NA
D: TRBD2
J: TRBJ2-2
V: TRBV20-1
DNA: TGCAGTGCTAGTAGGACTAGCGGGGCGTCCGGGGAGCTGTTTTTT
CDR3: CSASRTSGASGELFF

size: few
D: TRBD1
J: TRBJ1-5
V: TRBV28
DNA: TGTGCCAGCAGTTTATGGGGGACAGCCATCAATCAGCCCCAGCATTTT
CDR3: CASSLWGTAINQPQHF

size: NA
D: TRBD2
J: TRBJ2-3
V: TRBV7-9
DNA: TGTGCCAGCAGCTTAGCCGGGGGGGCAGATACGCAGTATTTT
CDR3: CASSLAGGADTQYF

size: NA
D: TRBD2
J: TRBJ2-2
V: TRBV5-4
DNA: TGTGCCAGCAGCTCGGGACTAGCGGGAGATGCCGGGGAGCTGTTTTTT
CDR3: CASSSGLAGDAGELFF

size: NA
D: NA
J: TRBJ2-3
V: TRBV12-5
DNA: TGTGCTAGTTTGATGGCACCCGGGGGATTGGGCGGGCAAGATACGCAGTATTTT
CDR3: CASLMAPGGLGGQDTQYF

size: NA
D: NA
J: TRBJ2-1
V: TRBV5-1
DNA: TGCGCCAGCAGCCCTACGCCTGGACTTAACAATGAGCAGTTCTTC
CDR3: CASSPTPGLNNEQFF

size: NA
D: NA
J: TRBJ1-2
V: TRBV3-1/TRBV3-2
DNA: TGTGCCAGCAGCCAACAGGGGAACTATGGCTACACCTTC
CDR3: CASSQQGNYGYTF

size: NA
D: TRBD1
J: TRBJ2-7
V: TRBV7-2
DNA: TGTGCCAGCAGCTCGGGACAGGGGAGAAAGGCTAACGAGCAGTACTTC
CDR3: CASSSGQGRKANEQYF